These 29 T cell receptor beta chains originate from one sample sequenced in a study of blood T cell repertoires in COVID-19. Sequenced by immunoSEQ multiplex PCR; TCRdb stores in-frame clones only, minus some. The table lists fewer than 250,000 clones, 80% to 90% of them singletons. Sequencing input: PBMCs or T cells enriched from blood (not recorded which). The receptors stem from a woman aged 30 to 39 with acute COVID-19.

The chain employs TRBV27 and TRBJ2-5, with TRBD1 identical over 9 bases. The CDR3 length is 20 residues. CDR1 and CDR2 (germline): MNHEY, SMNVEV (reference sequence). V shed 5 bases and J 2 bases; nucleotides not matched to a gene: 21. CDR3 in amino acids: CASSPFTPLSRDREQETQYF. CDR3 bases: TGTGCCAGCAGTCCGTTCACTCCGCTGTCCCGGGACAGGGAACAAGAGACCCAGTACTTC.

The rearrangement joins TRBV19 to TRBJ2-1, with D perhaps TRBD2 (5 bases). Germline V gene data show CDR1 as LNHDA and CDR2 as SQIVND (reference sequence). V gave up 10 bases and J gave up 1 base, with 17 bases separating them. CDR3 length equals 15 residues. The CDR3 spells CATQPPSGSYNEQFF. DNA for the CDR3: TGTGCCACCCAGCCGCCCAGCGGTTCCTACAATGAGCAGTTCTTC. The whole variable domain, remainder taken from reference TRBV19 and TRBJ2-1, is DGGITQSPKYLFRKEGQNVTLSCEQNLNHDAMYWYRQDPGQGLRLIYYSQIVNDFQKGDIAEGYSVSREKKESFPLTVTSAQKNPTAFYLCATQPPSGSYNEQFFGPGTRLTVL.

The chain carries TRBV6-6 and TRBJ1-6, with 9 nucleotides matching TRBD1. Germline V gene data show CDR1 as MNHNY and CDR2 as SVGAGI (reference sequence). The V gene end was trimmed by 4 bases and the J gene end by 1 base; junction bases not matched to a gene: 2. This CDR3 is 16 amino acids long. The CDR3, as DNA: TGTGCCAGCAGTTCCGGGACAGGGTCCTATAATTCACCCCTCCACTTT. It is translated as CASSSGTGSYNSPLHF.

The chain carries TRBV6-5 and TRBJ1-4; 9 nucleotides line up with TRBD1. V lost 1 base to trimming and J lost 8 bases; unmatched junction nucleotides: 5. The CDR3 is 15 amino acids. Germline lookup yields CDR1 MNHEY and CDR2 SVGAGI. CDR3 sequence: CASSYLETGGEKLFF. CDR3 sequence (DNA): TGTGCCAGCAGTTACTTAGAAACAGGGGGCGAAAAACTGTTTTTT.

The rearrangement links TRBV7-9 to TRBJ2-7, with 7 bases aligning to TRBD1. V dropped 5 bases and J dropped 0; count of bases not matched to a gene: 10. In germline, CDR1 is SEHNR, CDR2 FQNEAQ (reference sequence). CDR3 size: 16 residues. CDR3 coding DNA: TGTGCCAGCAGCCCAACGACAGGGACGAGCTCCTACGAGCAGTACTTC. This encodes CASSPTTGTSSYEQYF. The full variable domain, its missing parts supplied by reference TRBV7-9 and TRBJ2-7, is DTGVSQNPRHKITKRGQNVTFRCDPISEHNRLYWYRQTLGQGPEFLTYFQNEAQLEKSRLLSDRFSAERPKGSFSTLEIQRTEQGDSAMYLCASSPTTGTSSYEQYFGPGTRLTVT.

The CDR3 region is CASSQVLGAGQPQHF. As DNA, the CDR3 is TGCGCCAGCAGCCAAGTCCTGGGAGCAGGTCAGCCCCAGCATTTT. V and J are TRBV4-3 and TRBJ1-5; D remains unclear. V lost 1 base to trimming and J lost 6 bases, with 13 bases between them. CDR1 is LGHNA, CDR2 YSLEER, per germline. CDR3 size: 15 residues.

V and J are TRBV9 and TRBJ2-7, with D maybe TRBD1 (6 bases). This CDR3 has 14 residues. CDR1 is SGDLS, CDR2 YYNGEE, per germline. Trimming left V 0 bases short and J 2 bases short, with 9 bases between. In nucleotides, the CDR3 is TGTGCCAGCAGCGTAGTGGACAGCCCCTACGAGCAGTACTTC. Translated, it gives CASSVVDSPYEQYF.

The chain uses TRBV27 and TRBJ2-7; 11 nucleotides agree with TRBD1. From germline, CDR1 is MNHEY and CDR2 SMNVEV (reference sequence). V lost 5 bases to trimming and J lost 6 bases; unmatched junction nucleotides: 9. The CDR3 consists of 15 residues. The CDR3 loop is CASSGDRGEVGEQYF. The CDR3, as DNA: TGTGCCAGCAGTGGGGACAGGGGGGAAGTGGGCGAGCAGTACTTC.

V gene TRBV7-9 combines with J gene TRBJ2-3, with 8 bases matching TRBD1. The germline V gene has CDR1 SEHNR and CDR2 FQNEAQ (reference sequence). V shed 4 bases, J shed 5 bases, and the junction held 8 bases outside the gene matches. The CDR3 is made up of 15 amino acids. The CDR3 spells CASSSQDREVDTQYF. CDR3 DNA sequence: TGTGCCAGCAGCTCCCAGGACAGGGAGGTAGATACGCAGTATTTT.

The genes are TRBV6-1 and TRBJ1-1; D is ambiguous. Trimming took off 2 bases at V and 4 bases at J, with 8 bases between the two ends. The CDR3 length is 13 residues. Per germline, CDR1 MNHNS and CDR2 SASEGT. CDR3: CASSEQRGTEAFF. The CDR3 bases are TGTGCCAGCAGTGAACAGCGGGGCACTGAAGCTTTCTTT.

The V and J genes are TRBV5-6 and TRBJ2-2, with D perhaps matching TRBD2 (7 bases). Per the germline V gene, CDR1 is SGHDT and CDR2 is YYEEEE. Trimming pared 2 bases from V and 3 bases from J, leaving 14 bases between. The CDR3 is 16 residues long. CDR3 nucleotide sequence: TGTGCCAGCAGCTTATTAGGGGGGGCCCACACCGGGGAGCTGTTTTTT. It yields the protein CASSLLGGAHTGELFF. Full variable domain (missing parts from reference TRBV5-6 and TRBJ2-2): DAGVTQSPTHLIKTRGQQVTLRCSPKSGHDTVSWYQQALGQGPQFIFQYYEEEERQRGNFPDRFSGHQFPNYSSELNVNALLLGDSALYLCASSLLGGAHTGELFFGEGSRLTVL.

This chain's CDR3 is CAISESASSSFYEQYF. CDR3 DNA sequence: TGTGCCATCAGTGAGTCGGCTAGCTCGAGTTTCTACGAGCAGTACTTC. The chain is built from TRBV10-3 and TRBJ2-7; D might be TRBD2 (5 bases). This CDR3 spans 16 amino acids. V lost 0 bases, J lost 3 bases, and 15 bases lay in between. Germline V gene sequence: CDR1 ENHRY, CDR2 SYGVKD.

Details on this clone: Other DNA sequences in the same sample also yield this CDR3. This chain connects TRBV19 to TRBJ1-2; 7 nucleotides agree with TRBD1. CDR1 and CDR2 (germline): LNHDA, SQIVND (reference sequence). The CDR3 length is 13 residues. V trimming: 2 bases; J trimming: 3 bases; junction bases outside the gene matches: 0. CDR3 residues: CASSITGDYGYTF. The CDR3 region has the DNA TGTGCCAGTAGTATAACAGGGGACTATGGCTACACCTTC.

CDR3 DNA: TGTGCCAGCTCACCGGTTGCGACAGGAGACGAAAAACTGTTTTTT. Amino acids: CASSPVATGDEKLFF. This chain uses TRBV18 with TRBJ1-4, with D maybe TRBD1 (6 bases). V lost 3 bases to trimming and J lost 8 bases, with 16 bases between them. The CDR3 has 15 residues. Germline assignment: CDR1 KGHSH and CDR2 LQKENI.

CDR3 sequence: CSASSAVFVNSPLHF. In DNA, the CDR3 is TGCAGTGCTAGTAGTGCGGTATTCGTTAATTCACCCCTCCACTTT. This rearrangement joins TRBV20-1 to TRBJ1-6; D gene uncertain. Germline CDR1 DFQATT, CDR2 SNEGSKA (reference sequence). V was trimmed by 3 bases and J by 6 bases, leaving 15 bases between them. There are 15 residues in the CDR3.

The V call is TRBV6-2 or TRBV6-3, the J call TRBJ1-5; 9 positions agree with TRBD1. The CDR3 has 16 residues. CDR1 and CDR2 (germline): MNHEY, SVGEGT. J was trimmed by 5 bases and V by 0 bases; bases with no gene match: 5. CDR3: CASSYSTDRGDQPQHF. In DNA form, the CDR3 reads TGTGCCAGCAGTTACTCCACGGACAGGGGCGATCAGCCCCAGCATTTT.

The V and J genes are TRBV20-1 and TRBJ1-3; D uncertain. This CDR3 has 14 residues. The V and J ends lost 3 bases and 4 bases respectively, with 13 bases between them. Germline loops: CDR1 DFQATT, CDR2 SNEGSKA (reference sequence). CDR3 DNA sequence: TGCAGTGCTAGTTCACAGATGAAAGGAAACACCATATATTTT. As protein: CSASSQMKGNTIYF.

The chain joins TRBV7-9 to TRBJ1-2; 7 nucleotides align to TRBD1. This CDR3 is 13 amino acids long. Germline trimming cut 7 bases from V and 5 bases from J; bases unmatched to any gene: 7. Germline V gene data show CDR1 as SEHNR and CDR2 as FQNEAQ (reference sequence). The CDR3 here is CASTPPGGYGYTF. CDR3 nucleotides: TGTGCCAGCACCCCACCAGGGGGTTATGGCTACACCTTC.

About this clone: Other nucleotide sequences from this sample produce the same CDR3. The chain couples TRBV5-1 to TRBJ1-1; D not resolved. CDR1 is SGHRS and CDR2 is YFSETQ in the germline V gene. The germline V and J ends were trimmed by 0 bases and 2 bases, with 5 bases remaining between them. The CDR3 extends over 13 amino acids. The CDR3 nucleotides read TGCGCCAGCAGCTTGGACACCAACACTGAAGCTTTCTTT. This sequence encodes CASSLDTNTEAFF.

This clone appeared once. The rearrangement uses TRBV10-2 and TRBJ1-1, with unresolved D. Trimming stripped 0 bases from V and 7 bases from J, with 6 bases between. CDR1 WSHSY and CDR2 SAAADI come from the germline V gene. The CDR3 length is 12 residues. The CDR3 DNA follows: TGCGCCAGCAGTGAGTCGTACGGTGAAGCTTTCTTT. It specifies CASSESYGEAFF.

The chain is built from TRBV6-2 or TRBV6-3 and TRBJ1-5; 9 bases line up with TRBD1. CDR1 MNHEY and CDR2 SVGEGT come from the germline V gene. V was pared by 6 bases and J by 3 bases, with 15 bases of the junction left unmatched. The CDR3 contains 18 residues. The CDR3 loop is CASSPSSTGTGINQPQHF. The CDR3 DNA reads as TGTGCCAGCAGCCCGTCTAGTACCGGGACAGGGATCAATCAGCCCCAGCATTTT.

The CDR3 loop reads CAWSVLLWSPKKNQPQHF. Written as DNA, the CDR3 is TGTGCCTGGAGTGTACTCCTCTGGTCCCCCAAAAAAAATCAGCCCCAGCATTTT. V gene TRBV30 combines with J gene TRBJ1-5; D remains unclear. CDR1 is GTSNPN, CDR2 SVGIG, per germline (reference sequence). Trimming removed 0 bases from V and 4 bases from J, with 22 bases in between. CDR3 size: 18 residues.

The chain combines TRBV4-1 with TRBJ2-7, with 9 bases that match TRBD1. The germline V gene encodes CDR1 MGHRA and CDR2 YSYEKL. V shed 4 bases, J shed 0 bases, and the junction held 4 bases outside the gene matches. This CDR3 is 15 amino acids long. The CDR3 here is CASSPGQGISYEQYF. CDR3 sequence (DNA): TGCGCCAGCAGCCCCGGACAGGGGATCTCCTACGAGCAGTACTTC.

V gene TRBV7-2 combines with J gene TRBJ1-5; no reliable D call. The germline V gene has CDR1 SGHTA and CDR2 FQGNSA. V lost 4 bases to trimming and J lost 2 bases, with 6 bases between them. CDR3 length equals 13 residues. CDR3 protein: CASSSQGNQPQHF. For the CDR3, the DNA is TGTGCCAGCAGCTCGCAGGGCAATCAGCCCCAGCATTTT. The full variable domain, rest sourced from reference TRBV7-2 and TRBJ1-5, is GAGVSQSPSNKVTEKGKDVELRCDPISGHTALYWYRQSLGQGLEFLIYFQGNSAPDKSGLPSDRFSAERTGGSVSTLTIQRTQQEDSAVYLCASSSQGNQPQHFGDGTRLSIL.

J is TRBJ1-2 and V is TRBV2; D might be TRBD1 (6 bases). The length of the CDR3 is 14 residues. V dropped 7 bases and J dropped 4 bases, with 16 bases sitting between them. The germline V gene encodes CDR1 SNHLY and CDR2 FYNNEI. The CDR3 sequence is CASKPGGAGYGYTF. In DNA, the CDR3 is TGTGCCAGCAAGCCGGGGGGCGCCGGCTATGGCTACACCTTC.

Remarks on this clone: Within the sample, other DNA sequences also encode this same CDR3. V usage is TRBV12-3 or TRBV12-4 and J usage is TRBJ1-2; D uncertain. V was shortened by 5 bases and J by 4 bases, with 8 bases between the two germline ends. This CDR3 has 12 residues. This chain's CDR3 is CASSRRGYGYTF. In nucleotides, the CDR3 is TGTGCCAGCAGTAGGAGAGGCTATGGCTACACCTTC.

This sequence joins TRBV30 and TRBJ2-1, with 8 bases aligning to TRBD2. This CDR3 spans 17 amino acids. Unmatched junction bases numbered 12, after V lost 5 bases and J lost 0 bases. The germline V gene has CDR1 GTSNPN and CDR2 SVGIG (reference sequence). CDR3 bases: TGTGCCTGGGATAGCGGGGCCGAAACTATCTCCTACAATGAGCAGTTCTTC. It translates to CAWDSGAETISYNEQFF.

The CDR3 DNA follows: TGTGCCAGCAGTTACTCGCCGGGACAGGGGACCTACGAGCAGTACTTC. Translated, it gives CASSYSPGQGTYEQYF. The chain uses TRBV6-5 and TRBJ2-7, with TRBD1 matching over 10 bases. V lost 0 bases to trimming and J lost 2 bases; unmatched junction nucleotides: 4. The CDR3 covers 16 residues. Germline V gives CDR1 MNHEY, CDR2 SVGAGI.

The chain carries TRBV11-2 and TRBJ2-3; tentatively, D is TRBD1 (5 bases). Per germline, CDR1 SGHAT and CDR2 FQNNGV. The CDR3 sequence is 14 residues long. The germline V and J ends were trimmed by 7 bases and 5 bases, with 16 bases remaining between them. The CDR3 region is CASTPGFSLDTQYF. CDR3 nucleotides: TGTGCCAGCACACCAGGGTTCTCTCTAGATACGCAGTATTTT.